Each of the 17 T cell receptor beta chains below was sequenced from the same sample in a study of CD8 T cells in Susac syndrome. RNA in amounts of about 0.5 to 1 ug was reverse transcribed with random hexamers. TCRdb recomputed calls from the immunoSEQ multiplex PCR reads with MiXCR, one row per CDR3 protein. This sample has 180,000 or so distinct CDR3 sequences, with approximately 95% found just once. Input material: CD4+ T cells from PBMCs. The receptors shown here come from a human donor in good health.

The genes are TRBV29-1 and TRBJ1-1, with 7 bases fitting TRBD1. The CDR3 runs to 14 residues. Germline CDR1 is SQVTM and CDR2 is ANQGSEA. Losses at the gene ends were 4 bases for V and 4 bases for J; bases not matched to a gene: 9. CDR3 loop: CSVGAGGLLTEAFF. CDR3 in DNA: TGCAGCGTTGGTGCAGGGGGGTTGCTCACTGAAGCTTTCTTT.

The rearrangement joins TRBV20-1 to TRBJ2-1, with 9 positions matching TRBD2. Germline lookup yields CDR1 DFQATT and CDR2 SNEGSKA (reference sequence). The CDR3 has 14 residues. The trim removed 5 bases at V and 8 bases at J, leaving 10 bases unmatched. DNA for the CDR3: TGCAGTGCTCTAGGGCTAGCGGGAAACGATGAGCAGTTCTTC. This encodes CSALGLAGNDEQFF.

The count of this clonotype is one. In DNA form, the CDR3 reads TGTGCCACCAGTGATTTGCCTAGCGGGAGCAATGAGCAGTTCTTC. It yields the protein CATSDLPSGSNEQFF. The rearrangement links TRBV24-1 to TRBJ2-1, with 10 nucleotides matching TRBD2. Germline V lookup: CDR1 KGHDR, CDR2 SFDVKD. The CDR3 spans 15 residues. V was pared by 0 bases and J by 6 bases, with 1 base of the junction left unmatched.

This chain uses TRBV15 with TRBJ2-5; D might be TRBD2 (6 bases). CDR1 is LNHNV, CDR2 YYDKDF, per germline (reference sequence). V gave up 1 base and J gave up 4 bases, with 10 bases separating them. This CDR3 is built from 14 residues. This CDR3 reads CATSRVRGGETQYF. The CDR3 region has the DNA TGTGCCACCAGCAGAGTTAGGGGAGGAGAGACCCAGTACTTC.

The V call is TRBV4-1, the J call TRBJ2-3, with no clear D. The CDR3 has 13 amino acids. Per the germline V gene, CDR1 is MGHRA and CDR2 is YSYEKL. The V end lost 2 bases, the J end lost 2 bases, and 5 bases lay between the germline ends. CDR3 nucleotide sequence: TGCGCCAGCAGCCAACCCTACACAGATACGCAGTATTTT. It translates to CASSQPYTDTQYF.

CDR3 sequence reads: CSARRWGATEAFF. CDR3 in DNA: TGCAGTGCGAGAAGATGGGGGGCCACTGAAGCTTTCTTT. The chain links TRBV20-1 to TRBJ1-1; possibly TRBD1 for D (6 bases). The CDR3 has 13 residues. CDR1 DFQATT and CDR2 SNEGSKA come from the germline V gene (reference sequence). V lost 6 bases, J lost 4 bases, and 15 bases lay in between.

This clonotype was counted between two and nine times. The chain links TRBV28 to TRBJ2-3; no clear D. Germline V gives CDR1 MDHEN, CDR2 SYDVKM. Trimming cost V 3 bases and J 8 bases, with 3 bases left between them. This CDR3 comprises 10 residues. CDR3 loop: CASSFGTQYF. The CDR3 DNA sequence: TGTGCCAGCAGTTTTGGTACGCAGTATTTT.

The chain is built from TRBV6-2 or TRBV6-3 and TRBJ1-1; no definite D call. The germline V and J ends were trimmed by 5 bases and 3 bases, with 13 bases remaining between them. The CDR3 length is 14 residues. Germline-derived CDR1 and CDR2 are MNHEY and SVGEGT. CDR3 nucleotides: TGTGCCAGCAGTGCCTCGGACCGATACACTGAAGCTTTCTTT. Translating it yields CASSASDRYTEAFF.

The chain joins TRBV19 to TRBJ2-5; D not resolved. The CDR3 sequence is 13 residues long. Germline assignment: CDR1 LNHDA and CDR2 SQIVND (reference sequence). V lost 4 bases and J lost 5, with 11 bases in between. The CDR3 sequence is CASSNPPKETQYF. The CDR3 coding sequence is TGTGCCAGTAGTAACCCGCCAAAGGAGACCCAGTACTTC. The whole variable domain, remainder taken from reference TRBV19 and TRBJ2-5, is DGGITQSPKYLFRKEGQNVTLSCEQNLNHDAMYWYRQDPGQGLRLIYYSQIVNDFQKGDIAEGYSVSREKKESFPLTVTSAQKNPTAFYLCASSNPPKETQYFGPGTRLLVL.

The rearrangement joins TRBV30 to TRBJ2-7, with unresolved D. V lost 0 bases and J lost 5, with 5 bases in between. Germline lookup yields CDR1 GTSNPN and CDR2 SVGIG (reference sequence). CDR3 length equals 11 residues. CDR3 in DNA: TGTGCCTGGAGTGTACAGCACGAGCAGTACTTC. Protein: CAWSVQHEQYF.

The rearrangement links TRBV12-3 or TRBV12-4 to TRBJ2-1, with TRBD1 matching 8 bases. The CDR3 consists of 15 residues. The V segment lost 6 bases and the J segment 2 bases; nucleotides outside the gene matches: 6. Here the CDR3 reads CASRNGQGAYNEQFF. The CDR3 DNA is TGTGCCAGCAGAAATGGACAGGGCGCCTACAATGAGCAGTTCTTC.

This clonotype has only one observation. This chain joins TRBV5-4 and TRBJ2-5; perhaps TRBD2 as D (6 bases). The CDR3 covers 15 residues. The V end was cut by 4 bases, the J end by 7 bases, with 20 bases between. CDR1 and CDR2 from the germline V gene are SGHNT and YYREEE (reference sequence). The CDR3 protein is CASSPLGTLGGTQYF. Written as DNA, the CDR3 is TGTGCCAGCAGCCCACTAGGGACCTTGGGGGGGACCCAGTACTTC.

This clonotype occurred once. The genes are TRBV20-1 and TRBJ2-5; 11 bases fit TRBD1. The germline CDR1 and CDR2 sequences are DFQATT and SNEGSKA (reference sequence). V was pared by 3 bases and J by 5 bases, with 5 bases of the junction left unmatched. CDR3 length: 14 residues. CDR3 sequence: CSASGTGGPETQYF. The CDR3 region has the DNA TGCAGTGCTAGTGGGACAGGGGGGCCCGAGACCCAGTACTTC.

The rearrangement joins TRBV6-1 to TRBJ1-1, with D unclear. CDR1 and CDR2 (germline): MNHNS, SASEGT. V was cut by 3 bases and J by 1 base, with 12 bases left in between. This CDR3 comprises 15 residues. The CDR3 here is CASSDGSAGNTEAFF. CDR3 nucleotides: TGTGCCAGCAGTGATGGGAGCGCTGGGAACACTGAAGCTTTCTTT.

The chain carries TRBV12-3 or TRBV12-4 and TRBJ2-7; D is uncertain. Trimming shortened V by 5 bases and J by 0 bases, and 14 bases separated the two germline ends. The CDR3 spans 15 residues. The CDR3 DNA reads as TGTGCCAGCAGTGCGACTGGAACCAGCTCCTACGAGCAGTACTTC. It yields the protein CASSATGTSSYEQYF.

The chain joins TRBV6-5 to TRBJ2-4, with D possibly being TRBD2 (6 bases). Looked up from germline, CDR1 is MNHEY and CDR2 is SVGAGI. Between the trimmed V and J ends, which lost 2 bases and 6 bases, there was a span of 11 bases. The CDR3 contains 14 residues. CDR3 DNA: TGTGCCAGCAGTTACGGAGGGACGGGAAACATTCAGTACTTC. This sequence encodes CASSYGGTGNIQYF.

The chain links TRBV20-1 to TRBJ2-5; D perhaps matches TRBD2 (5 bases). Germline loops: CDR1 DFQATT, CDR2 SNEGSKA (reference sequence). Trimming shortened V by 5 bases and J by 5 bases, and 9 bases separated the two germline ends. This CDR3 has 11 amino acids. DNA of the CDR3: TGCAGTGCTCCGAGGAGGGAGACCCAGTACTTC. This gives the protein CSAPRRETQYF.